This T cell receptor beta chain comes out of a study of tumor and adjacent non-tumor tissue in lung cancer. Overall study: The cohort had 12 adenocarcinoma, 2 squamous cell and 1 small cell patients.

The CDR3 has 16 residues. CDR1 and CDR2 from the germline V gene are SGHAT and FQDESV (reference sequence). Whole-study findings and limits: In normal lung, the top 100 clones were significantly more dominant than in tumor. Significantly higher TCR diversity was found in tumor than normal lung.

No cell sorting was done before RNA was extracted from the tissue. Distant lung tissue was collected more than 3 cm away from the tumor edge. This clonotype was counted once. What it recognizes is unknown. Relative to the germline gene, one junction end is altered; a read error may explain this. A modified ARM-PCR protocol with three rounds of nested PCR amplified TCRbeta. TCRdb reprocessed the multiplex PCR reads with MiXCR, giving one entry per CDR3 protein. Of over 80,000 distinct CDR3 sequences in the sample, roughly 77% were seen once. Sequences were obtained from distant non-tumor lung tissue. This chain joins TRBV11-1 and TRBJ2-7, with TRBD2 identical over 9 bases. This clonotype was sampled from a woman in her 50s with non-small cell lung cancer. The CDR3 sequence: CASSPGLAPISCEQCF. DNA for the CDR3: TGTGCCAGCAGCCCCGGACTAGCGCCGATTTCCTGCGAGCAGTGCTTC.